This T cell receptor (beta chain) was obtained from a study of blood T cells in healthy people across ages. Germline lookup yields CDR1 LGHDT and CDR2 YNNKEL (reference sequence). The CDR3 length is 13 residues. Sample-barcoded 5' priming and a J-beta primer mix drove a second PCR of roughly 7 to 11 cycles. Each CDR3 protein gets one entry after TCRdb re-called the 5' RACE reads with MiXCR. Here the sample spans around 900,000 distinct CDR3 sequences, more than 25% being singletons. Comment on this clonotype: The junction does not match germline at one end; this may be a read error.

This sequence was found in a woman at least 80 years old in good health. The chain recombines TRBV3-1 with TRBJ1-5; possible D gene TRBD1, 6 bases. The material sequenced was blood. The CDR3, as DNA: TGTGCCAGCAGCCTAGGGGACAATCATCCCCAGCATTTT. Translation: CASSLGDNHPQHF.